This TCR beta chain was captured in a study of blood T cell repertoires in COVID-19. Measured with immunoSEQ multiplex PCR; TCRdb has only the in-frame clones, and not every one. The table shows tens of thousands of clones, with about 94% occurring only once. V shed 12 bases, J shed 9 bases, and the junction held 16 bases outside the gene matches. This CDR3 comprises 14 residues. Germline loops: CDR1 KGHDR, CDR2 SFDVKD. Sequencing used peripheral blood. The TCR originated in a human donor with active COVID-19. The donor label of this sample is uncertain. The rearrangement joins TRBV24-1 to TRBJ1-5; 7 bases are shared with TRBD1. The CDR3 spells CAGGDSSTLMPQHF. In nucleotides, the CDR3 is TGTGCCGGAGGGGACAGCTCGACTTTGATGCCCCAGCATTTT.